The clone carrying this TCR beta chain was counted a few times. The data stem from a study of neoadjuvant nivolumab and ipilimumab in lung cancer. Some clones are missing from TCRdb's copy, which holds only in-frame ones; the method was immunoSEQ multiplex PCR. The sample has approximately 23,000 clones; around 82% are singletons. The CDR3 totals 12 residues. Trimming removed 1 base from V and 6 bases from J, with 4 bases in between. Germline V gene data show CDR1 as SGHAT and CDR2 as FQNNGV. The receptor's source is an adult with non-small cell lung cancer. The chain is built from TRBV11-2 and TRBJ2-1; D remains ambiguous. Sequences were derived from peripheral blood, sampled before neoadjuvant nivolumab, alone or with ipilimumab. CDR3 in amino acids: CASSLVGNEQFF. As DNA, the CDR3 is TGTGCCAGCAGCTTAGTGGGCAATGAGCAGTTCTTC.